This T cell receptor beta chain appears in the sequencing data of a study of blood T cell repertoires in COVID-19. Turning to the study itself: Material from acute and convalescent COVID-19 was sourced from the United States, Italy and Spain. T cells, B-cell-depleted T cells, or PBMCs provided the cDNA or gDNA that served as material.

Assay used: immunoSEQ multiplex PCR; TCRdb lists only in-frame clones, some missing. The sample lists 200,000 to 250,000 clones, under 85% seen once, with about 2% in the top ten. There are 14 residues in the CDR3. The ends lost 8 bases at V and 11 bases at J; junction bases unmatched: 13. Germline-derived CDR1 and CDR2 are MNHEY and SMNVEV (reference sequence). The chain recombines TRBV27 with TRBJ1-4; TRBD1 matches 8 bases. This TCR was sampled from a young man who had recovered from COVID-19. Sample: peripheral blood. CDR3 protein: CASRTGQAQGKLFF. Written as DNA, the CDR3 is TGTGCCAGCCGAACGGGACAGGCCCAGGGGAAACTGTTTTTT. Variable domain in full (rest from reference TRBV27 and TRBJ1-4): EAQVTQNPRYLITVTGKKLTVTCSQNMNHEYMSWYRQDPGLGLRQIYYSMNVEVTDKGDVPEGYKVSRKEKRNFPLILESPSPNQTSLYFCASRTGQAQGKLFFGSGTQLSVL.